This TCR beta chain was documented in a study of spatial heterogeneity in lung cancer. About the research overall: Detection of beta-chain sequences consistently exceeded that of alpha-chain sequences.

V was cut by 6 bases and J by 0 bases, with 12 bases left in between. In germline, CDR1 is MDHEN, CDR2 SYDVKM. CDR3 length equals 14 residues. Stated time point: sample taken at primary tumor resection. No cells were sorted before sequencing. The whole RNA sequenced was extracted from tumor, nontumor lung or frozen PBMC. Patients with untreated early-stage non-small cell lung cancer, numbering 72, were the donors. Every TCR cDNA molecule bore its own unique molecular identifier. TCRdb analysed the 5' RACE reads with MiXCR anew, one entry per CDR3 protein. Altogether 28,000 or so distinct CDR3 sequences are present, roughly 8% being singletons, with the ten largest covering about 34%. This clonotype was detected ten times or more. Its antigen is as yet unknown. Regarding the study as a whole: Whereas they appeared in blood less at follow-up, ubiquitous expanded tumor TCRs appeared there more at resection.

The material sequenced was PBMCs, taken at surgery. This sequence was found in a female donor with early-stage non-small cell lung cancer. The chain combines TRBV28 with TRBJ2-7; maybe TRBD2 (6 bases). CDR3 DNA sequence: TGTGCCAGCAGAGAAGACGGGAGCTCCTACGAGCAGTACTTC. It yields the protein CASREDGSSYEQYF. The full variable domain, with the rest looked up from reference TRBV28 and TRBJ2-7, is DVKVTQSSRYLVKRTGEKVFLECVQDMDHENMFWYRQDPGLGLRLIYFSYDVKMKEKGDIPEGYSVSREKKERFSLILESASTNQTSMYLCASREDGSSYEQYFGPGTRLTVT.